The 3 T cell receptor beta chains below were found in one sample sequenced in a study of early T cells in non-severe SARS-CoV-2 infection. TCRdb ran MiXCR on the 5' RACE reads and lists one entry per CDR3 protein. The sample has 45,000 to 60,000 distinct CDR3 sequences, approximately 8% seen once. What was sequenced was whole blood. Receptor source: an adult who was a healthcare worker with PCR-confirmed SARS-CoV-2 infection or an uninfected control (not recorded which).

This clonotype was picked up a small number of times. The chain joins TRBV19 to TRBJ2-6; D is perhaps TRBD1 (6 bases). From germline, CDR1 is LNHDA and CDR2 SQIVND (reference sequence). The CDR3 has 18 residues. The ends were cut back, 5 bases at V and 0 bases at J, with 17 bases in the middle. Here the CDR3 DNA reads TGTGCCAGTAGTTCGGTACAGGGTTCTGGCTCTGGGGCCAACGTCCTGACTTTC. It is translated as CASSSVQGSGSGANVLTF.

The chain links TRBV29-1 to TRBJ2-7; 7 bases fit TRBD2. The CDR3 consists of 13 residues. Germline V gene data show CDR1 as SQVTM and CDR2 as ANQGSEA. V lost 6 bases to trimming and J lost 2 bases; unmatched junction nucleotides: 7. In DNA, the CDR3 is TGCAGCGTGGGGCGGGACTACACCTACGAGCAGTACTTC. This gives the protein CSVGRDYTYEQYF.

This clonotype came up many times. The CDR3 DNA reads as TGTGCCAGCAGTTTAAGTTGGGGGACACCGAGCTCCTACGAGCAGTACTTC. It encodes CASSLSWGTPSSYEQYF. This chain joins TRBV28 and TRBJ2-7; D perhaps matches TRBD1 (6 bases). Germline CDR1 is MDHEN and CDR2 is SYDVKM. The CDR3 consists of 17 residues. The V and J ends lost 2 bases and 0 bases respectively, with 17 bases between them.